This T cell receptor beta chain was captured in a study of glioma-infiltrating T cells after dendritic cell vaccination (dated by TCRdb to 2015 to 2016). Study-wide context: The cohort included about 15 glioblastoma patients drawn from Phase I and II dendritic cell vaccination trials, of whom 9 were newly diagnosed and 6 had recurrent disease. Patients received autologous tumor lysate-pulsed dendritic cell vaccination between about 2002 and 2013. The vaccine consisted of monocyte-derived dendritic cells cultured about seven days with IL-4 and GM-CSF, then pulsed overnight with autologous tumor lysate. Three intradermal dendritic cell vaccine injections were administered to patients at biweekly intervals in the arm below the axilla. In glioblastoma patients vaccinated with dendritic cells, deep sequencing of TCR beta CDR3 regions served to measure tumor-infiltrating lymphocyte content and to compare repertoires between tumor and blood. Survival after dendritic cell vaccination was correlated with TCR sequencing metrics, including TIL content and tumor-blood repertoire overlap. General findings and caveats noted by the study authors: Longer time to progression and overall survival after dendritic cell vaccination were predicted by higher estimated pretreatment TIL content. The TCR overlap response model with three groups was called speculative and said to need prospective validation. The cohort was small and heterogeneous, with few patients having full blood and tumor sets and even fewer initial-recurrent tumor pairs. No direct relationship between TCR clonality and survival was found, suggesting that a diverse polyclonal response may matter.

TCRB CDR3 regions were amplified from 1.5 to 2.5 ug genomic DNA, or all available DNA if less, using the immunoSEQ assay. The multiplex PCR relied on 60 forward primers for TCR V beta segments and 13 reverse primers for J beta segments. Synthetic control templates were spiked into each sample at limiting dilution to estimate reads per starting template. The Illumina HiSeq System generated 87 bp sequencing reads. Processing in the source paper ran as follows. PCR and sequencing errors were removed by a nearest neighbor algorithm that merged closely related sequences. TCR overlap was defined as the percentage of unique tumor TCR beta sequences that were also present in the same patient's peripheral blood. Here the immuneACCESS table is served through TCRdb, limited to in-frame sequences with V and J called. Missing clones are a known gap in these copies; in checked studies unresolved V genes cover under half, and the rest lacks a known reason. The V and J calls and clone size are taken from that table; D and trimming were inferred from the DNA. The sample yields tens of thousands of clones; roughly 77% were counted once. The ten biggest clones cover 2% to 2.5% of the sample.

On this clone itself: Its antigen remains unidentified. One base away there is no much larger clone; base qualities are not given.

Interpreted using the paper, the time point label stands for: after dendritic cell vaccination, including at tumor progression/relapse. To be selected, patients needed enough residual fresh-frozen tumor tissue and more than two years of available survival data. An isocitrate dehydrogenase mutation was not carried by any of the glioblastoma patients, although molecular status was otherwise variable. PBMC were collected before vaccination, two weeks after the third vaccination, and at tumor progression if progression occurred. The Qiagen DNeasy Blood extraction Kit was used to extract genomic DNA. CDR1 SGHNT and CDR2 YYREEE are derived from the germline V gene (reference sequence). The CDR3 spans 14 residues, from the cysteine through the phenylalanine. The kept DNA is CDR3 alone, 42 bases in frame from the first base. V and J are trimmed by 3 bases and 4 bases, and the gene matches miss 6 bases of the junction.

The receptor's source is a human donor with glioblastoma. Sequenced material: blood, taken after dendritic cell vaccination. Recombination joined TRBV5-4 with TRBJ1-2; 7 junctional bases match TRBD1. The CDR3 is CASSSGQKSYGYTF. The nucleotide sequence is TGTGCCAGCAGCTCGGGACAGAAGTCCTATGGCTACACCTTC.